The 22 T cell receptor beta chains below come from one sample, sequenced in a study of cytomegalovirus exposure and HLA in healthy donors. The primer mix had 60 Vbeta and 13 Jbeta primers. Assay: immunoSEQ multiplex PCR; the TCRdb copy retains only in-frame clones and omits some. The data contain fewer than 200,000 clones, more than 70% of them singletons. Sequenced material: PBMCs. The source of these receptors is a woman aged 45-60 years in good health and CMV-seropositive.

CDR3 region: CASSALPGGYTF. CDR3 nucleotides: TGTGCCAGTAGTGCCCTCCCCGGGGGCTACACCTTC. The chain links TRBV19 to TRBJ1-2; the D is unclear. The CDR3 contains 12 residues. CDR1 is LNHDA and CDR2 is SQIVND in the germline V gene (reference sequence). V was clipped by 5 bases and J by 8 bases, with 12 bases between them.

This clone was seen a handful of times. The rearrangement uses TRBV30 and TRBJ1-2; no definite D call. The CDR3 length is 11 residues. Germline V gives CDR1 GTSNPN, CDR2 SVGIG (reference sequence). V gave up 2 bases and J gave up 5 bases, with 6 bases separating them. The CDR3 spells CAWSLSYGYTF. The CDR3 coding sequence is TGTGCCTGGAGTCTATCTTATGGCTACACCTTC.

This sequence joins TRBV27 and TRBJ2-6, with D possibly being TRBD2 (6 bases). V lost 6 bases and J 0 bases, leaving 9 bases between the germline ends. The CDR3 totals 15 residues. Germline values: CDR1 MNHEY, CDR2 SMNVEV (reference sequence). In DNA, the CDR3 is TGTGCCAGCAGCCGGGGGAACTCTGGGGCCAACGTCCTGACTTTC. It is translated as CASSRGNSGANVLTF.

V gene TRBV29-1 combines with J gene TRBJ2-3, with 13 bases matching TRBD2. Germline loops: CDR1 SQVTM, CDR2 ANQGSEA. Trimming cost V 5 bases and J 2 bases; bases outside gene matches: 7. The CDR3 length is 16 residues. The CDR3 bases are TGCAGCGTTCAAACCGGGACTAGCGGGGTCACAGATACGCAGTATTTT. Amino acid sequence: CSVQTGTSGVTDTQYF.

A few counts support this clone. This sequence joins TRBV18 and TRBJ1-1; possibly TRBD1 for D (6 bases). Germline V lookup: CDR1 KGHSH, CDR2 LQKENI. V was clipped by 1 base and J by 0 bases, with 9 bases between them. The CDR3 has 15 residues. CDR3 loop: CASSPLQGMNTEAFF. CDR3 bases: TGTGCCAGCTCACCACTACAGGGAATGAACACTGAAGCTTTCTTT.

V usage is TRBV29-1 and J usage is TRBJ1-3, with no clear D. The CDR3 covers 11 residues. From germline, CDR1 is SQVTM and CDR2 ANQGSEA. V gave up 6 bases and J gave up 0 bases, with 3 bases separating them. CDR3 residues: CSVLSGNTIYF. The CDR3 bases are TGCAGCGTACTCTCTGGAAACACCATATATTTT.

The chain employs TRBV5-4 and TRBJ1-1; D perhaps matches TRBD1 (6 bases). The V end was cut by 3 bases, the J end by 5 bases, with 11 bases between. The CDR3 spans 13 residues. The germline CDR1 and CDR2 sequences are SGHNT and YYREEE (reference sequence). The CDR3 nucleotides are TGTGCCAGCAGCTCGGACAGAGGGACTGAAGCTTTCTTT. Protein sequence: CASSSDRGTEAFF.

The V call is TRBV28, the J call TRBJ2-7; tentative D call: TRBD2 (6 bases). The germline V gene encodes CDR1 MDHEN and CDR2 SYDVKM. V lost 5 bases and J 3 bases, leaving 20 bases between the germline ends. This CDR3 region has 16 residues. The CDR3 DNA reads TGTGCCAGCAGTCCAATGGGTTTAGCGGCCGACTACGAGCAGTACTTC. Translating gives CASSPMGLAADYEQYF.

The chain joins TRBV6-6 to TRBJ2-7; a weak D match, TRBD1 (6 bases). V was shortened by 6 bases and J by 4 bases, with 16 bases between the two germline ends. The CDR3 extends over 14 amino acids. Germline V gene lookup returns CDR1 MNHNY and CDR2 SVGAGI (reference sequence). This CDR3 is CASSSPDSQYEQYF. Here the CDR3 DNA reads TGTGCCAGCAGCTCTCCGGACAGCCAGTACGAGCAGTACTTC.

This chain links TRBV19 with TRBJ2-7; D might be TRBD1 (5 bases). The germline V gene encodes CDR1 LNHDA and CDR2 SQIVND (reference sequence). Trimming left V 5 bases short and J 7 bases short, with 18 bases between. This CDR3 is built from 14 residues. The DNA of the CDR3 is TGTGCCAGTAGTTTTGACCCAGGGTTTTCTGAGCAGTACTTC. Protein product: CASSFDPGFSEQYF.

This chain links TRBV9 with TRBJ2-1; 8 bases map to TRBD2. Trimming took 6 bases from V and 4 from J; bases not matched to a gene: 3. The CDR3 has 13 amino acids. CDR1 and CDR2 from the germline V gene are SGDLS and YYNGEE. CDR3 DNA sequence: TGTGCCAGCAACGGGGGGGGGTACAATGAGCAGTTCTTC. Its protein is CASNGGGYNEQFF.

The chain has TRBV2 and TRBJ1-6; D might be TRBD1 (6 bases). Germline V gives CDR1 SNHLY, CDR2 FYNNEI. The V and J ends lost 5 bases and 8 bases respectively, with 16 bases between them. This CDR3 spans 15 amino acids. The CDR3 DNA follows: TGTGCCAGCAGTCTCCAGGGGCGTACGGATTCACCCCTCCACTTT. It encodes CASSLQGRTDSPLHF.

This chain joins TRBV27 and TRBJ2-7; D is undetermined. Germline V gene data show CDR1 as MNHEY and CDR2 as SMNVEV (reference sequence). Trimming left V 5 bases short and J 0 bases short, with 8 bases between. This CDR3 region has 13 residues. The CDR3 sequence: CASSLISSYEQYF. The CDR3 DNA follows: TGTGCCAGCAGTCTAATAAGCTCCTACGAGCAGTACTTC.

The gene calls are TRBV5-4 and TRBJ1-2; D unresolved. The CDR3 runs to 14 residues. V was pared by 5 bases and J by 1 base, with 12 bases between. In germline, CDR1 is SGHNT, CDR2 YYREEE (reference sequence). Here the CDR3 reads CASRDGGINYGYTF. In DNA form, the CDR3 reads TGTGCCAGCAGGGACGGAGGGATTAACTATGGCTACACCTTC.

The chain combines TRBV6-5 with TRBJ1-5; 7 bases map to TRBD1. This CDR3 spans 14 amino acids. Germline CDR1 and CDR2: MNHEY and SVGAGI. After removal of 5 bases from V and 5 bases from J, the junction contained 6 bases not matched to a gene. CDR3 in amino acids: CASSPQGPDQPQHF. The CDR3 nucleotides are TGTGCCAGCAGTCCACAGGGGCCAGATCAGCCCCAGCATTTT.

Note on this clone: The junction departs from the called germline gene at one end, perhaps through a read error. The chain combines TRBV7-9 with TRBJ1-1; 8 bases line up with TRBD1. This CDR3 contains 17 residues. Germline loops: CDR1 SEHNR, CDR2 FQNEAQ (reference sequence). The CDR3 DNA reads as TGTTCCAGCAGCTTCGTAGGACAGGGAAAACAAGGGACTGAAGCTTTCTTT. Translated: CSSSFVGQGKQGTEAFF. Supplemented by reference TRBV7-9 and TRBJ1-1, the full variable domain reads DTGVSQNPRHKITKRGQNVTFRCDPISEHNRLYWYRQTLGQGPEFLTYFQNEAQLEKSRLLSDRFSAERPKGSFSTLEIQRTEQGDSAMYLCSSSFVGQGKQGTEAFFGQGTRLTVV.

This chain links TRBV9 with TRBJ2-2, with D perhaps TRBD1 (6 bases). The germline V gene has CDR1 SGDLS and CDR2 YYNGEE. This CDR3 contains 14 residues. V lost 2 bases and J lost 3, with 8 bases in between. CDR3 in amino acids: CASSVTGHTGELFF. The CDR3 DNA follows: TGTGCCAGCAGCGTCACAGGGCACACCGGGGAGCTGTTTTTT. Complete variable domain (other parts from reference TRBV9 and TRBJ2-2): DSGVTQTPKHLITATGQRVTLRCSPRSGDLSVYWYQQSLDQGLQFLIQYYNGEERAKGNILERFSAQQFPDLHSELNLSSLELGDSALYFCASSVTGHTGELFFGEGSRLTVL.

This chain uses TRBV10-2 with TRBJ2-7, with D perhaps TRBD2 (6 bases). CDR3 length: 14 amino acids. The germline gives CDR1 WSHSY, CDR2 SAAADI. The V end lost 2 bases, the J end lost 4 bases, and 12 bases lay between the germline ends. The CDR3 DNA reads as TGCGCCAGCAGTGAGCGGGGGTCTACTTACGAGCAGTACTTC. It codes for CASSERGSTYEQYF.

The CDR3 sequence is CASSFAGRGVAGYEQYF. CDR3 sequence (DNA): TGCGCCAGCAGCTTCGCAGGGAGAGGGGTAGCGGGATATGAGCAGTACTTC. V gene TRBV5-1 combines with J gene TRBJ2-7; 8 bases map to TRBD2. This CDR3 has 17 amino acids. Germline V gene data show CDR1 as SGHRS and CDR2 as YFSETQ. The junction had 17 bases not matched to a gene; V was cut back by 2 bases and J by 7 bases.

The chain carries TRBV5-8 and TRBJ2-3, with D tentatively TRBD1 (5 bases). CDR3 length: 18 amino acids. The V and J ends lost 6 bases and 0 bases respectively, with 23 bases between them. CDR1 and CDR2 from the germline V gene are SGHTS and YDEGEE. This CDR3 reads CASTRTNRIPASTDTQYF. CDR3 nucleotides: TGTGCCAGCACCCGTACAAACAGGATTCCCGCTAGCACAGATACGCAGTATTTT.

J is TRBJ2-1 and V is TRBV7-2; 11 positions match TRBD2. Germline CDR1 reads SGHTA; CDR2 reads FQGNSA. The ends lost 1 base at V and 4 bases at J; junction bases unmatched: 0. The length of the CDR3 is 15 residues. CDR3 residues: CASSLGTSGYNEQFF. CDR3 nucleotide sequence: TGTGCCAGCAGCTTAGGGACTAGCGGGTACAATGAGCAGTTCTTC.

This clone showed up just a few times. This sequence joins TRBV2 and TRBJ1-2, with TRBD1 matching 7 bases. The germline V gene encodes CDR1 SNHLY and CDR2 FYNNEI. This CDR3 has 14 residues. J gave up 4 bases and V 5 bases, and 7 bases lay outside the gene matches. DNA for the CDR3: TGTGCCAGCAGTTCTTCCGGGACAGCCTATGGCTACACCTTC. The encoded protein is CASSSSGTAYGYTF.